This is a list of T cell receptor beta chains from one sample in a study of blood T cell repertoires in COVID-19. Using immunoSEQ multiplex PCR, the repertoire was profiled, and TCRdb retains in-frame clones only, with some absent. The table has around 240,000 clones, about 84% seen once. Input material: PBMCs or T cells enriched from blood (not recorded which). The source of these receptors is a woman aged 50 to 60 who had recovered from COVID-19. Each CDR3 is given with its conserved first and last residue. The D gene is left open where the match is weak. Clone size is shown for a subset of rows, as once, few, many or a class of expanded clone.

clone size: once; J gene: TRBJ2-5; V gene: TRBV5-1; D gene: TRBD2; CDR3 DNA: TGCGCCAGCACCCTTAGCGGGGGGGCTGAGACCCAGTACTTC; CDR3 protein: CASTLSGGAETQYF
clone size: NA; J gene: TRBJ1-6; V gene: TRBV5-1; D gene: TRBD1; CDR3 DNA: TGCGCCAGCAGCTTATGGACAGGGAGCTCCTATAATTCACCCCTCCACTTT; CDR3 protein: CASSLWTGSSYNSPLHF
clone size: once; J gene: TRBJ1-2; V gene: TRBV29-1; D gene: TRBD1; CDR3 DNA: TGCAGCGTGGGGACAGTAACTAACTATGGCTACACCTTC; CDR3 protein: CSVGTVTNYGYTF
clone size: NA; J gene: TRBJ2-3; V gene: TRBV6-5; D gene: NA; CDR3 DNA: TGTGCCAGCAGTTACTCGGCGGGGACTTACACAGATACGCAGTATTTT; CDR3 protein: CASSYSAGTYTDTQYF
clone size: NA; J gene: TRBJ2-7; V gene: TRBV27; D gene: NA; CDR3 DNA: TGTGCCAGCAGTTTAGCTGGACAAGGGTACGAGCAGTACTTC; CDR3 protein: CASSLAGQGYEQYF
clone size: NA; J gene: TRBJ2-2; V gene: TRBV24-1; D gene: NA; CDR3 DNA: TGTGCCACCAGTGGCGGAGAAGACACCGGGGAGCTGTTTTTT; CDR3 protein: CATSGGEDTGELFF
clone size: NA; J gene: TRBJ2-2; V gene: TRBV7-6; D gene: NA; CDR3 DNA: TGTGCCAGCAGCTTCCTGAACACCGGGGAGCTGTTTTTT; CDR3 protein: CASSFLNTGELFF
clone size: NA; J gene: TRBJ1-6; V gene: TRBV7-9; D gene: NA; CDR3 DNA: TGTGCCAGCAGCCTACTCCCCCAGGGTGCCTCACCCCTCCACTTT; CDR3 protein: CASSLLPQGASPLHF
clone size: NA; J gene: TRBJ2-3; V gene: TRBV5-6; D gene: TRBD2; CDR3 DNA: TGTGCCAGCAGCCTACTAGCGGGTGGAGGGGGGACGCAGTATTTT; CDR3 protein: CASSLLAGGGGTQYF
clone size: few; J gene: TRBJ1-6; V gene: TRBV5-1; D gene: NA; CDR3 DNA: TGCGCCAGCAGCTTGGAGGGGTGGCATTCACCCCTCCACTTT; CDR3 protein: CASSLEGWHSPLHF
clone size: NA; J gene: TRBJ1-1; V gene: TRBV12-3/TRBV12-4; D gene: NA; CDR3 DNA: TGTGCCAGCAGCTCCAGCGGGACTGAAGCTTTCTTT; CDR3 protein: CASSSSGTEAFF
clone size: few; J gene: TRBJ1-1; V gene: TRBV7-8; D gene: NA; CDR3 DNA: TGTGCCAGCAGCTTAGTGGTTCGGGGTGAAGCTTTCTTT; CDR3 protein: CASSLVVRGEAFF
clone size: NA; J gene: TRBJ2-7; V gene: TRBV6-5; D gene: NA; CDR3 DNA: TGTGCCAGCAGTAAGACATCCTTCTCCTACGAGCAGTACTTC; CDR3 protein: CASSKTSFSYEQYF
clone size: NA; J gene: TRBJ2-1; V gene: TRBV21-1; D gene: NA; CDR3 DNA: TGTGCCACCCCAGGGACAGGGTTTTTTTGGGACAATGAGCAGTTCTTC; CDR3 protein: CATPGTGFFWDNEQFF
clone size: once; J gene: TRBJ2-1; V gene: TRBV19; D gene: TRBD2; CDR3 DNA: TGTGCCAGTAGTATCGAACTAGCGGGAGTCGCCAATGAGCAGTTCTTC; CDR3 protein: CASSIELAGVANEQFF
clone size: NA; J gene: TRBJ2-1; V gene: TRBV6-5; D gene: NA; CDR3 DNA: TGTGCCAGCCGACCGGGGGAATGGGCTTGGGAGCAGTTCTTC; CDR3 protein: CASRPGEWAWEQFF
clone size: once; J gene: TRBJ1-5; V gene: TRBV28; D gene: TRBD1; CDR3 DNA: TGTGCCAGCAGGAGGACAGGGAACAATCGGCCCCAGCATTTT; CDR3 protein: CASRRTGNNRPQHF
clone size: NA; J gene: TRBJ2-3; V gene: TRBV4-2; D gene: TRBD2; CDR3 DNA: TGTGCCAGCAGACGGGTGGCGGGAGGGATAGATACGCAGTATTTT; CDR3 protein: CASRRVAGGIDTQYF
clone size: few; J gene: TRBJ2-1; V gene: TRBV5-1; D gene: NA; CDR3 DNA: TGCGCCAGCAGCTTGTTGAGTGGAGGGACAGTACACAATGAGCAGTTCTTC; CDR3 protein: CASSLLSGGTVHNEQFF
clone size: NA; J gene: TRBJ2-2; V gene: TRBV2; D gene: TRBD1; CDR3 DNA: TGTGCCAGCAGGGGGACAGGGCCCGGGGAGCTGTTTTTT; CDR3 protein: CASRGTGPGELFF
clone size: NA; J gene: TRBJ2-3; V gene: TRBV30; D gene: TRBD2; CDR3 DNA: TGTGCCTGGAGTGGCTTTAGCGGGAGGAGGGCAGATACGCAGTATTTT; CDR3 protein: CAWSGFSGRRADTQYF
clone size: NA; J gene: TRBJ2-5; V gene: TRBV7-9; D gene: TRBD1; CDR3 DNA: TGTGCCAGCAGCTTAAAACAGGGGCAAGAGACCCAGTACTTC; CDR3 protein: CASSLKQGQETQYF
clone size: NA; J gene: TRBJ2-4; V gene: TRBV7-2; D gene: TRBD2; CDR3 DNA: TGTGCCAGCAGCCTACCGGGACTAGCGGGGGGGGCCAAAAACATTCAGTACTTC; CDR3 protein: CASSLPGLAGGAKNIQYF
clone size: NA; J gene: TRBJ2-1; V gene: TRBV7-2; D gene: NA; CDR3 DNA: TGTGCCAGCAGCCCTTGGTGGGAGGATATCAAGCAGTTCTTC; CDR3 protein: CASSPWWEDIKQFF
clone size: NA; J gene: TRBJ1-2; V gene: TRBV9; D gene: TRBD1; CDR3 DNA: TGTGCCAGCAGCGTAGGGGTTACAGGGGCGGCTGGCTACACCTTC; CDR3 protein: CASSVGVTGAAGYTF
clone size: NA; J gene: TRBJ1-1; V gene: TRBV4-3; D gene: NA; CDR3 DNA: TGCGCCAGCAGCCAAGAATTGAACAGTGCTGCTTTCTTT; CDR3 protein: CASSQELNSAAFF
clone size: NA; J gene: TRBJ1-2; V gene: TRBV30; D gene: TRBD1; CDR3 DNA: TGTGCCTGGAGGAACAGGGGGCTCAAGTATGGCTACACCTTC; CDR3 protein: CAWRNRGLKYGYTF
clone size: few; J gene: TRBJ1-1; V gene: TRBV2; D gene: NA; CDR3 DNA: TGTGCCAGCAGTCCGGAGGGCGTCGTCACTGAAGCTTTCTTT; CDR3 protein: CASSPEGVVTEAFF
clone size: NA; J gene: TRBJ1-5; V gene: TRBV19; D gene: TRBD1; CDR3 DNA: TGTGCCAGTAGTCGGGGGGTAGGGACAGGCTATAGCAATCAGCCCCAGCATTTT; CDR3 protein: CASSRGVGTGYSNQPQHF
clone size: NA; J gene: TRBJ1-2; V gene: TRBV7-3; D gene: NA; CDR3 DNA: TGTGCCAGCAGCCCTAAAGAAAGGGGGAGGGGTGGCTACACCTTC; CDR3 protein: CASSPKERGRGGYTF
clone size: NA; J gene: TRBJ2-2; V gene: TRBV9; D gene: NA; CDR3 DNA: TGTGCCAGCAGCGACACAGCGAACACCGGGGAGCTGTTTTTT; CDR3 protein: CASSDTANTGELFF
clone size: NA; J gene: TRBJ2-7; V gene: TRBV2; D gene: NA; CDR3 DNA: TGTGCCAGCAGCGGCAGGGGCTCCTACGAGCAGTACTTC; CDR3 protein: CASSGRGSYEQYF
clone size: NA; J gene: TRBJ1-1; V gene: TRBV7-8; D gene: NA; CDR3 DNA: TGTGCCAGCAGCGGTCGACAGCACCTGAACACTGAAGCTTTCTTT; CDR3 protein: CASSGRQHLNTEAFF
clone size: NA; J gene: TRBJ2-7; V gene: TRBV7-2; D gene: TRBD2; CDR3 DNA: TGTGCCAGCAGCTCGGGACTATCTGGGAACGTGCAGTACTTC; CDR3 protein: CASSSGLSGNVQYF
clone size: NA; J gene: TRBJ1-1; V gene: TRBV28; D gene: NA; CDR3 DNA: TGTGCCAGCATGAGGGCGGGCAGGGGGAACACTGAAGCTTTCTTT; CDR3 protein: CASMRAGRGNTEAFF
clone size: NA; J gene: TRBJ2-3; V gene: TRBV9; D gene: TRBD2; CDR3 DNA: TGTGCCAGCAGCGTACTAGCGGGAATTACAGATACGCAGTATTTT; CDR3 protein: CASSVLAGITDTQYF
clone size: NA; J gene: TRBJ2-7; V gene: TRBV6-5; D gene: NA; CDR3 DNA: TGTGCCAGCAGTAAAAGCGGGTACGGCTCCTACGAGCAGTACTTC; CDR3 protein: CASSKSGYGSYEQYF
clone size: NA; J gene: TRBJ1-2; V gene: TRBV7-9; D gene: TRBD1; CDR3 DNA: TGTGCCAGCAGCTCGGGACAGGACACTAACTATGGCTACACCTTC; CDR3 protein: CASSSGQDTNYGYTF
clone size: NA; J gene: TRBJ1-1; V gene: TRBV4-3; D gene: NA; CDR3 DNA: TGCGCCAGCAGCATACGACCGGGCGGGCAGGTGAACACTGAAGCTTTCTTT; CDR3 protein: CASSIRPGGQVNTEAFF
clone size: NA; J gene: TRBJ1-1; V gene: TRBV4-2; D gene: NA; CDR3 DNA: TGTGCCAGCAGCCTTCACGACGGTGTAAGGCGCGGGGACACTGAAGCTTTCTTT; CDR3 protein: CASSLHDGVRRGDTEAFF